These 13 T cell receptor beta chains share one sample of origin, sequenced in a study of beta chain features in type 1 diabetes. Overall study results and limits: When Type 1 diabetes patients were examined, their TCRB CDR3s proved moderately but significantly shorter in all four CD4+ subsets.

Their target antigens are unknown. cDNA synthesis used the whole RNA isolate, giving expressed TCRB sequences. This table comes from immunoSEQ multiplex PCR, and its TCRdb copy is limited to in-frame clones, with some not included. The sample carries about 280,000 clones, 15% recorded once. The sample comprised naive CD4+ T cells from blood. These receptors were collected from a man aged 18 to 29 with type 1 diabetes.

CDR3 amino acids: CSVENQGQFYNEQFF. DNA for the CDR3: TGCAGCGTTGAGAATCAGGGGCAATTCTACAATGAGCAGTTCTTC. This rearrangement joins TRBV29-1 to TRBJ2-1, with D maybe TRBD1 (6 bases). The CDR3 spans 15 residues. Trimming left V 3 bases short and J 3 bases short, with 15 bases between. The germline gives CDR1 SQVTM, CDR2 ANQGSEA.

The chain recombines TRBV15 with TRBJ2-1, with a possible D match to TRBD2 (7 bases). The germline V gene encodes CDR1 LNHNV and CDR2 YYDKDF (reference sequence). V was pared by 1 base and J by 15 bases, with 19 bases between. The CDR3 has 14 amino acids. The DNA for the CDR3 is TGTGCCACCAGCAGAGTAGTGGAGGGGGGGGGACGGTTCTTC. Translating it yields CATSRVVEGGGRFF.

The chain carries TRBV19 and TRBJ1-5; D not certain. V was cut by 2 bases and J by 3 bases, with 11 bases left in between. CDR3 length: 15 amino acids. Per the germline V gene, CDR1 is LNHDA and CDR2 is SQIVND (reference sequence). The CDR3 region has the DNA TGTGCCAGTAGTATATTGCTGTCTATCAATCAGCCCCAGCATTTT. Translation gives CASSILLSINQPQHF.

The rearrangement uses TRBV7-2 and TRBJ2-7; 10 nucleotides align to TRBD2. V lost 5 bases to trimming and J lost 2 bases; unmatched junction nucleotides: 3. Germline-derived CDR1 and CDR2 are SGHTA and FQGNSA. There are 14 residues in the CDR3. The CDR3 DNA is TGTGCCAGCAGCCTACTAGCGGGACCCTACGAGCAGTACTTC. Its translation is CASSLLAGPYEQYF. The full variable domain, in which reference TRBV7-2 and TRBJ2-7 provide the parts outside the CDR3, is GAGVSQSPSNKVTEKGKDVELRCDPISGHTALYWYRQSLGQGLEFLIYFQGNSAPDKSGLPSDRFSAERTGGSVSTLTIQRTQQEDSAVYLCASSLLAGPYEQYFGPGTRLTVT.

This clone was counted a few times. This chain connects TRBV5-4 to TRBJ1-6; D is unresolved. In germline, CDR1 is SGHNT, CDR2 YYREEE (reference sequence). V shed 0 bases and J shed 11 bases, with 15 bases lying between them. The CDR3 has 15 residues. This CDR3 reads CASSLAGEGYPPLHF. The CDR3 DNA reads as TGTGCCAGCAGCTTGGCGGGTGAAGGCTATCCACCCCTCCACTTT.

The chain employs TRBV11-2 and TRBJ2-3; D perhaps matches TRBD1 (6 bases). The CDR3 has 19 residues. Deletions cut 5 bases from V and 3 bases from J, with 27 bases between. Germline lookup yields CDR1 SGHAT and CDR2 FQNNGV. CDR3 amino acids: CASSVRGFGGTSGTDTQYF. The CDR3 DNA reads as TGTGCCAGCAGCGTTAGGGGGTTCGGCGGCACTTCGGGTACAGATACGCAGTATTTT.

The V gene is TRBV7-2, the J gene TRBJ1-2, with D possibly TRBD1 on 6 matching bases. CDR3 length: 14 residues. Per germline, CDR1 SGHTA and CDR2 FQGNSA. V lost 3 bases, J lost 8 bases, and 16 bases lay in between. This chain's CDR3 is CASSFSGGADGYTF. In DNA form, the CDR3 reads TGTGCCAGCAGCTTCAGTGGGGGGGCGGACGGCTACACCTTC.

This chain connects TRBV28 to TRBJ2-1, with D perhaps TRBD2 (5 bases). This CDR3 is built from 14 residues. Trimming left V 3 bases short and J 8 bases short, with 14 bases between. Germline V gene sequence: CDR1 MDHEN, CDR2 SYDVKM. CDR3 amino acids: CASSFVSLGDEQFF. CDR3 DNA: TGTGCCAGCAGTTTTGTCTCCCTCGGGGATGAGCAGTTCTTC.

DNA for the CDR3: TGTGCCAGCAGCTCTCAGCGGGGGGGCCGGTACGAGCAGTACTTC. Protein product: CASSSQRGGRYEQYF. The chain couples TRBV7-9 to TRBJ2-7; 10 bases map to TRBD2. Germline trimming cut 4 bases from V and 4 bases from J; bases unmatched to any gene: 7. This CDR3 region has 15 residues. CDR1 and CDR2 from the germline V gene are SEHNR and FQNEAQ (reference sequence).

This chain joins TRBV18 and TRBJ1-1; TRBD1 is a possible D gene (6 bases). The CDR3 has 16 residues. Germline CDR1 KGHSH, CDR2 LQKENI. Trimming left V 4 bases short and J 1 base short, with 16 bases between. CDR3 nucleotide sequence: TGTGCCAGCTCACAGGACCCAGGGGCCTGGAACACTGAAGCTTTCTTT. Its translation: CASSQDPGAWNTEAFF.

This clone was counted between two and nine times. CDR3 sequence reads: CSAGRGYEQYF. The CDR3 coding sequence is TGCAGCGCAGGGCGGGGGTACGAGCAGTACTTC. J is TRBJ2-7 and V is TRBV29-1, with TRBD2 matching over 7 bases. Germline CDR1 is SQVTM and CDR2 is ANQGSEA. V shed 7 bases, J shed 4 bases, and the junction held 4 bases outside the gene matches. This CDR3 region has 11 residues.

This clone was counted a few times. The genes are TRBV23-1 and TRBJ2-2; D is perhaps TRBD1 (5 bases). TRBV23-1 is an open reading frame, and its role is uncertain. V dropped 0 bases and J dropped 1 base, with 9 bases sitting between them. The CDR3 has 16 residues. CDR3 amino acids: CASSQSTAQNTGELFF. Written as DNA, the CDR3 is TGCGCCAGCAGTCAATCGACAGCACAGAACACCGGGGAGCTGTTTTTT.

This clone appeared a few times. The J gene is TRBJ2-1, the V gene TRBV29-1; 9 bases map to TRBD2. CDR1 SQVTM and CDR2 ANQGSEA come from the germline V gene. J gave up 4 bases and V 8 bases, and 6 bases lay outside the gene matches. CDR3 length: 13 amino acids. The CDR3 DNA follows: TGCAGCTCCGGCGGGGGGGCTTACAATGAGCAGTTCTTC. Translated, it gives CSSGGGAYNEQFF.